The 29 T cell receptor beta chains below come from one sample, sequenced in a study of blood T cell repertoires in COVID-19. The data were produced by immunoSEQ multiplex PCR, yet TCRdb's version contains in-frame clones alone and is incomplete. The table has 360,000 or so clones, roughly 89% seen once. Material for sequencing was peripheral blood. Every receptor here comes from a young man with active or convalescent COVID-19.

The sample holds one count of this clone. The rearrangement links TRBV27 to TRBJ2-1, with 15 bases aligning to TRBD2. The trim removed 6 bases at V and 4 bases at J, leaving 4 bases unmatched. This CDR3 spans 16 amino acids. From germline, CDR1 is MNHEY and CDR2 SMNVEV (reference sequence). CDR3 loop: CASSGLAGGPYNEQFF. The CDR3 DNA follows: TGTGCCAGCAGCGGACTAGCGGGGGGGCCATACAATGAGCAGTTCTTC.

The rearrangement uses TRBV14 and TRBJ2-7; TRBD1 matches 8 bases. CDR3 length: 13 amino acids. V was pared by 4 bases and J by 9 bases, with 8 bases of the junction left unmatched. Germline loops: CDR1 SGHDN, CDR2 FVKESK. CDR3 nucleotides: TGTGCCAGCAGCCCACCGGACAGGGTGGTGCAGTACTTC. It yields the protein CASSPPDRVVQYF.

The rearrangement joins TRBV7-3 to TRBJ2-1; D unresolved. The CDR3 contains 16 residues. With 2 bases removed from V and 0 bases from J, the gap between germline ends came to 11 bases. Germline CDR1 is SGHTA and CDR2 is FQGTGA. This CDR3 reads CASSLLRLGSYNEQFF. CDR3 coding DNA: TGTGCCAGCAGCTTACTAAGACTCGGCTCCTACAATGAGCAGTTCTTC.

The V and J genes are TRBV7-3 and TRBJ2-1; 8 positions agree with TRBD2. After removal of 5 bases from V and 6 bases from J, the junction contained 9 bases not matched to a gene. Germline assignment: CDR1 SGHTA and CDR2 FQGTGA. CDR3 length: 15 residues. CDR3 coding DNA: TGTGCCAGCAGCCCGTTCGGGAGGGCATTCAATGAGCAGTTCTTC. This encodes CASSPFGRAFNEQFF.

J is TRBJ1-4 and V is TRBV11-2; 7 nucleotides line up with TRBD1. The CDR3 is 14 amino acids. J was trimmed by 8 bases and V by 5 bases; bases with no gene match: 8. CDR1 and CDR2 from the germline V gene are SGHAT and FQNNGV. CDR3 sequence: CASSMGQTGEKLFF. CDR3 DNA: TGTGCCAGCAGCATGGGACAGACAGGAGAAAAACTGTTTTTT. The entire variable domain, with the rest obtained from reference TRBV11-2 and TRBJ1-4, is as follows: EAGVAQSPRYKIIEKRQSVAFWCNPISGHATLYWYQQILGQGPKLLIQFQNNGVVDDSQLPKDRFSAERLKGVDSTLKIQPAKLEDSAVYLCASSMGQTGEKLFFGSGTQLSVL.

This rearrangement joins TRBV5-5 to TRBJ2-7, with TRBD1 identical over 12 bases. CDR1 is SGHKS, CDR2 YYEKEE, per germline (reference sequence). The ends lost 6 bases at V and 6 bases at J; junction bases unmatched: 7. The length of the CDR3 is 14 residues. The CDR3 bases are TGTGCCAGCACTTGGGGACAGGGGGCTTTCGAGCAGTACTTC. It translates to CASTWGQGAFEQYF. Variable domain in full (rest from reference TRBV5-5 and TRBJ2-7): DAGVTQSPTHLIKTRGQQVTLRCSPISGHKSVSWYQQVLGQGPQFIFQYYEKEERGRGNFPDRFSARQFPNYSSELNVNALLLGDSALYLCASTWGQGAFEQYFGPGTRLTVT.

The chain is built from TRBV24-1 and TRBJ2-1; TRBD1 matches at 10 bases. V was clipped by 4 bases and J by 1 base; unmatched bases: 18. Germline assignment: CDR1 KGHDR and CDR2 SFDVKD. CDR3 length: 21 residues. CDR3 loop: CATSDTKQRDRGLWSYNEQFF. The CDR3 nucleotides are TGTGCCACCAGTGACACAAAACAGCGGGACAGGGGCCTGTGGTCCTACAATGAGCAGTTCTTC.

The chain carries TRBV6-6 and TRBJ1-1; no clear D. V lost 0 bases, J lost 1 base, and 6 bases lay in between. Germline values: CDR1 MNHNY, CDR2 SVGAGI (reference sequence). CDR3 length: 14 amino acids. CDR3 DNA sequence: TGTGCCAGCAGTTACTCGACTCAGAACACTGAAGCTTTCTTT. Encoded protein: CASSYSTQNTEAFF.

The chain employs TRBV9 and TRBJ2-1; TRBD2 matches 12 bases. This CDR3 has 15 residues. The germline V gene has CDR1 SGDLS and CDR2 YYNGEE. The junction had 3 bases not matched to a gene; V was cut back by 1 base and J by 7 bases. The CDR3 DNA reads TGTGCCAGCAGCGTAACTAGCGGGAGGAAGAATGAGCAGTTCTTC. It encodes CASSVTSGRKNEQFF. Full variable domain (remainder filled in from reference TRBV9 and TRBJ2-1): DSGVTQTPKHLITATGQRVTLRCSPRSGDLSVYWYQQSLDQGLQFLIQYYNGEERAKGNILERFSAQQFPDLHSELNLSSLELGDSALYFCASSVTSGRKNEQFFGPGTRLTVL.

In DNA, the CDR3 is TGTGCCAGCAGCTTAGGGGTAGGGGCAAACAGTCAGCCCCAGCATTTT. This translates into CASSLGVGANSQPQHF. V is TRBV7-8 and J is TRBJ1-5; weak D call: TRBD1 (5 bases). The CDR3 length is 16 residues. CDR1 and CDR2 (germline): SGHVS, FQNEAQ. V lost 1 base, J lost 6 bases, and 16 bases lay in between.

V gene TRBV13 combines with J gene TRBJ2-7, with 7 bases matching TRBD2. There are 14 residues in the CDR3. The V and J ends lost 0 bases and 4 bases, in that order; junction bases with no gene match: 3. The germline V gene encodes CDR1 PRHDT and CDR2 FYEKMQ (reference sequence). In DNA, the CDR3 is TGTGCCAGCAGCTTAGGGACTAGCAGGTACGAGCAGTACTTC. Encoded protein: CASSLGTSRYEQYF.

This sequence joins TRBV6-2 or TRBV6-3 and TRBJ2-3, with 14 bases matching TRBD2. The CDR3 totals 20 residues. The trim removed 4 bases at V and 5 bases at J, leaving 17 bases unmatched. In germline, CDR1 is MNHEY, CDR2 SVGEGT. CDR3 protein: CASSFSLRLAGGGGGDTQYF. The DNA of the CDR3 is TGTGCCAGCAGTTTCTCCCTCCGACTAGCGGGAGGGGGCGGCGGAGATACGCAGTATTTT.

V gene TRBV28 combines with J gene TRBJ1-5, with unresolved D. The V gene lost 0 bases and the J gene lost 6 bases, with 3 bases spanning the gap. CDR3 length: 12 residues. Germline-derived CDR1 and CDR2 are MDHEN and SYDVKM. The CDR3 nucleotides read TGTGCCAGCAGTTTATGGGCTCAGCCCCAGCATTTT. Protein sequence: CASSLWAQPQHF.

V usage is TRBV27 and J usage is TRBJ2-3; D is ambiguous. The CDR3 consists of 14 residues. Trimming removed 3 bases from V and 4 bases from J, with 11 bases in between. Germline V gives CDR1 MNHEY, CDR2 SMNVEV (reference sequence). The CDR3 DNA sequence: TGTGCCAGCAGTTTTTCCCTTCTTGCAGATACGCAGTATTTT. This translates into CASSFSLLADTQYF.

The rearrangement joins TRBV5-1 to TRBJ1-1; 9 bases map to TRBD1. The J segment lost 5 bases and the V segment lost 1 base, leaving 6 bases of the junction unmatched. The CDR3 has 15 amino acids. Germline CDR1 and CDR2: SGHRS and YFSETQ. CDR3 residues: CASSLSGTGKTEAFF. CDR3 DNA sequence: TGCGCCAGCAGCTTGAGTGGGACAGGGAAGACTGAAGCTTTCTTT.

The gene calls are TRBV12-3 or TRBV12-4 and TRBJ2-7; D not certain. The V end was cut by 3 bases, the J end by 6 bases, with 9 bases between. This CDR3 has 12 residues. For the CDR3, the DNA is TGTGCCAGCAGTTTTCGGTCTTTCGAGCAGTACTTC. Amino acid sequence: CASSFRSFEQYF.

V gene TRBV28 combines with J gene TRBJ2-2, with D perhaps TRBD2 (6 bases). From germline, CDR1 is MDHEN and CDR2 SYDVKM. V was cut by 2 bases and J by 3 bases, with 16 bases left in between. This CDR3 spans 17 amino acids. The CDR3 sequence: CASSLIRRGPYTGELFF. In DNA, the CDR3 is TGTGCCAGCAGTTTAATCCGGCGGGGACCTTACACCGGGGAGCTGTTTTTT.

The gene calls are TRBV18 and TRBJ2-2; D not certain. This CDR3 has 14 amino acids. Trimming shortened V by 0 bases and J by 4 bases, and 6 bases separated the two germline ends. Germline V gene sequence: CDR1 KGHSH, CDR2 LQKENI. For the CDR3, the DNA is TGTGCCAGCTCACCACCGAGTGTCACCGGGGAGCTGTTTTTT. Amino acid sequence: CASSPPSVTGELFF.

The CDR3 DNA follows: TGTGCCGCTTCACCAGGGATAATGCTTAATTCACCCCTCCACTTT. It encodes CAASPGIMLNSPLHF. The chain has TRBV19 and TRBJ1-6, with D perhaps matching TRBD1 (5 bases). V was pared by 11 bases and J by 6 bases, with 20 bases between. Germline V CDR1 and CDR2: LNHDA, SQIVND (reference sequence). The CDR3 is 15 residues long.

In DNA form, the CDR3 reads TGTGCCAGCAGTCCCCCTCCCTCGGGGCCGACTAGCGGGGTCACCGGGGAGCTGTTTTTT. Translating it yields CASSPPPSGPTSGVTGELFF. The rearrangement uses TRBV6-6 and TRBJ2-2; 11 bases line up with TRBD2. V was pared by 5 bases and J by 4 bases, with 18 bases of the junction left unmatched. Germline lookup yields CDR1 MNHNY and CDR2 SVGAGI (reference sequence). The CDR3 runs to 20 residues.

The V and J genes are TRBV4-3 and TRBJ1-2, with TRBD1 identical over 12 bases. The CDR3 is made up of 15 amino acids. Germline V gives CDR1 LGHNA, CDR2 YSLEER. With V trimmed by 1 base and J by 8 bases, 5 bases remained unmatched. The DNA of the CDR3 is TGCGCCAGCAGCCAAGGTGGGACAGGGGGCTTGGGCTACACCTTC. Protein: CASSQGGTGGLGYTF.

The rearrangement links TRBV7-2 to TRBJ2-3; 9 nucleotides line up with TRBD1. V gave up 3 bases and J gave up 3 bases; unmatched junction bases: 4. Germline V gene sequence: CDR1 SGHTA, CDR2 FQGNSA. The CDR3 sequence is 15 residues long. CDR3 protein: CASSLDRGVTDTQYF. The CDR3 DNA follows: TGTGCCAGCAGCTTGGACAGGGGTGTTACAGATACGCAGTATTTT.

This clone was found a few times. The CDR3, as DNA: TGTGCCAGCGGGTCTCTAGGCGTCCGCACAGATACGCAGTATTTT. The encoded protein is CASGSLGVRTDTQYF. The chain has TRBV6-5 and TRBJ2-3; no reliable D call. The CDR3 is made up of 15 amino acids. The V end lost 8 bases, the J end lost 1 base, and 16 bases lay between the germline ends. In germline, CDR1 is MNHEY, CDR2 SVGAGI.

The rearrangement joins TRBV18 to TRBJ1-1; no clear D. The CDR3 length is 13 residues. CDR1 and CDR2 from the germline V gene are KGHSH and LQKENI. V was shortened by 2 bases and J by 6 bases, with 10 bases between the two germline ends. CDR3 sequence (DNA): TGTGCCAGCTCACCAGAGTCGGTTGCTGAAGCTTTCTTT. Protein product: CASSPESVAEAFF.

The chain carries TRBV4-3 and TRBJ1-2; 9 nucleotides agree with TRBD1. Per the germline V gene, CDR1 is LGHNA and CDR2 is YSLEER. The length of the CDR3 is 16 residues. V lost 4 bases, J lost 0 bases, and 6 bases stayed unmatched. CDR3 amino acids: CASSPGQGPSNYGYTF. CDR3 in DNA: TGCGCCAGCAGCCCGGGACAGGGCCCATCTAACTATGGCTACACCTTC.

This CDR3 reads CASSPGGKINEKLFF. The CDR3 nucleotides read TGTGCCAGTAGTCCGGGGGGGAAAATTAATGAAAAACTGTTTTTT. The chain is built from TRBV19 and TRBJ1-4; D might be TRBD1 (5 bases). The CDR3 sequence is 15 residues long. V shed 5 bases and J shed 4 bases, with 14 bases lying between them. Per germline, CDR1 LNHDA and CDR2 SQIVND (reference sequence).

This chain joins TRBV7-2 and TRBJ1-5, with TRBD1 matching over 11 bases. This CDR3 region has 15 residues. J gave up 7 bases and V 1 base, and 3 bases lay outside the gene matches. The germline V gene has CDR1 SGHTA and CDR2 FQGNSA. CDR3 bases: TGTGCCAGCAGCTTAGGGGGGACAGGGGGACAGCCCCAGCATTTT. Protein sequence: CASSLGGTGGQPQHF.

This chain connects TRBV4-3 to TRBJ1-6; 7 positions match TRBD1. The CDR3 runs 16 residues. From germline, CDR1 is LGHNA and CDR2 YSLEER. Trimming took 0 bases from V and 10 from J; bases not matched to a gene: 9. Written as DNA, the CDR3 is TGCGCCAGCAGCCAAGATACGACAGGGTCGGGATCACCCCTCCACTTT. This translates into CASSQDTTGSGSPLHF.

The J gene is TRBJ2-7, the V gene TRBV7-2; 7 positions match TRBD1. The CDR3 is 13 residues long. The germline V gene encodes CDR1 SGHTA and CDR2 FQGNSA. V was pared by 2 bases and J by 3 bases, with 1 base of the junction left unmatched. The CDR3 region has the DNA TGTGCCAGCAGCTTAACAGGGGACTACGAGCAGTACTTC. As protein: CASSLTGDYEQYF.